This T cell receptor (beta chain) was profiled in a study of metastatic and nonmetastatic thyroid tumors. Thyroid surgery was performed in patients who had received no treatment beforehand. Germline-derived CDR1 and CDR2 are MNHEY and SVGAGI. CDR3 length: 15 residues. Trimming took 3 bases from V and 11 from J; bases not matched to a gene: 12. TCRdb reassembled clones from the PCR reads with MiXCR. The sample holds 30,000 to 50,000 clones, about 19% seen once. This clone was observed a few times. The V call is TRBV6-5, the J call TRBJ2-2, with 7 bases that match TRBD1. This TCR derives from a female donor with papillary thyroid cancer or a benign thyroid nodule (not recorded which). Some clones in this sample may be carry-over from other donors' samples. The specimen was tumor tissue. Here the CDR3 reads CASSYGQGDCGELFF. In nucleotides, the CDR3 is TGTGCCAGCAGTTATGGGCAGGGGGATTGCGGCGAGCTGTTTTTT.